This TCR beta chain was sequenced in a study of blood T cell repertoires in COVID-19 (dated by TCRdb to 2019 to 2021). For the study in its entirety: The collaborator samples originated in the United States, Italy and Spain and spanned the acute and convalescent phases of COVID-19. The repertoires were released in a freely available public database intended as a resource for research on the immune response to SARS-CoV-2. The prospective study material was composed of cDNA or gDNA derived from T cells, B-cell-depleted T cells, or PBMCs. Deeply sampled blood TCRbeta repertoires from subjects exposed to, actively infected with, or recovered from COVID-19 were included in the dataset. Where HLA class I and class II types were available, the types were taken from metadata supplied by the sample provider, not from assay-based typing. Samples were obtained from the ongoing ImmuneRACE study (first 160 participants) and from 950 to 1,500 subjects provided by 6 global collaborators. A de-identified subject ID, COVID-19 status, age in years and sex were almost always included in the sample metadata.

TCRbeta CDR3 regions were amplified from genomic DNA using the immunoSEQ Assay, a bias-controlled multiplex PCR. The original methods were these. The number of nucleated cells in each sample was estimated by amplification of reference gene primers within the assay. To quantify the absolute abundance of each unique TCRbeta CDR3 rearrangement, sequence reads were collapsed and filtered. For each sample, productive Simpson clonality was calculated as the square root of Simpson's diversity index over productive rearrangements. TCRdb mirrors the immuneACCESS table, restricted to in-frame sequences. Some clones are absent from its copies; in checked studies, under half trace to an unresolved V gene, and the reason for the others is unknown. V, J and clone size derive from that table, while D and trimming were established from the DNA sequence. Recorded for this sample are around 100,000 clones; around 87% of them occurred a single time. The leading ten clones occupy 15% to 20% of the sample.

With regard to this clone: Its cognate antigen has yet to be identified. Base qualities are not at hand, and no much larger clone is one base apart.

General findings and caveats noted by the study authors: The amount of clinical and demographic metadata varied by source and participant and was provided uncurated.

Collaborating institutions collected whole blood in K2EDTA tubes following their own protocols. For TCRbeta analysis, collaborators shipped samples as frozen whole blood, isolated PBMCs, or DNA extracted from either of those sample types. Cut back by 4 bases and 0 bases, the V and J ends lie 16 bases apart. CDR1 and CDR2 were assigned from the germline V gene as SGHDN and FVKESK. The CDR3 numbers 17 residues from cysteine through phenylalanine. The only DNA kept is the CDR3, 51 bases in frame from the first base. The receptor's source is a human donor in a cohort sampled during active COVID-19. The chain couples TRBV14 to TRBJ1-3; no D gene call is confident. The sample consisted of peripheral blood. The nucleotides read TGTGCCAGCAGCCCGAGGTCCCCGGGAACCTCTGGAAACACCATATATTTT. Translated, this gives CASSPRSPGTSGNTIYF. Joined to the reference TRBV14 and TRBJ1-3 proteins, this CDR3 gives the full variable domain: EAGVTQFPSHSVIEKGQTVTLRCDPISGHDNLYWYRRVMGKEIKFLLHFVKESKQDESGMPNNRFLAERTGGTYSTLKVQPAELEDSGVYFCASSPRSPGTSGNTIYFGEGSWLTVV.